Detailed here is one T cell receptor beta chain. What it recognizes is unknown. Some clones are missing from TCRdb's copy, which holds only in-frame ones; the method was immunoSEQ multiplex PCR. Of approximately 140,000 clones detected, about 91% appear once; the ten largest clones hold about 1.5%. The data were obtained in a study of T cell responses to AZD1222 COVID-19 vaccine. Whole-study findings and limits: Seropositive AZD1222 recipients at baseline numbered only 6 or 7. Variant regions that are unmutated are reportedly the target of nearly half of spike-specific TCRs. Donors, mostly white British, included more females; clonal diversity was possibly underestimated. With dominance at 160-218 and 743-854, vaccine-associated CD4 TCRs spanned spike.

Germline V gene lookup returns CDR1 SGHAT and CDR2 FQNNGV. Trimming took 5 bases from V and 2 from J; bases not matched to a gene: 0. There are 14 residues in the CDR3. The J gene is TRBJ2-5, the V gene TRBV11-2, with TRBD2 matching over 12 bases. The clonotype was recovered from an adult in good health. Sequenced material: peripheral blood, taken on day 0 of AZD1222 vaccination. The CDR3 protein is CASSGLAGQETQYF. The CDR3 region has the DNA TGTGCCAGCAGCGGACTAGCGGGGCAAGAGACCCAGTACTTC.